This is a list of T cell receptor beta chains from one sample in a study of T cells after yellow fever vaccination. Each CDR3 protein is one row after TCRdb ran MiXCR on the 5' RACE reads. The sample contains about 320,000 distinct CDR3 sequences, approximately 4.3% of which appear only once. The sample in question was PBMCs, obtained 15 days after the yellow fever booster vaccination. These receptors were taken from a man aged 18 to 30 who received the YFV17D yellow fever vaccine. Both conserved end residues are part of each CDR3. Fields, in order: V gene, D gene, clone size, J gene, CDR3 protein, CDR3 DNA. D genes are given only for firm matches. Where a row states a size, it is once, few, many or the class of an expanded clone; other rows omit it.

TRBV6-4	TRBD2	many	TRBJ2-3	CASSDTGLAGLDTQYF	TGTGCCAGCAGTGATACCGGACTAGCGGGGCTTGATACGCAGTATTTT
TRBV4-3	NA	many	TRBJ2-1	CASSPRGIANGGAHNEQFF	TGCGCCAGCAGCCCCAGGGGTATAGCGAACGGCGGGGCCCACAATGAGCAGTTCTTC
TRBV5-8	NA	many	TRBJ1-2	CASSPPHHIYGYTF	TGTGCCAGCAGTCCTCCGCATCACATCTATGGCTACACCTTC
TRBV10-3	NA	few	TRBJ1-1	CAIREGEYTEAFF	TGTGCCATCAGGGAAGGGGAGTACACTGAAGCTTTCTTT
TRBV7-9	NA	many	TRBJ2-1	CASSIQVDEQFF	TGTGCCAGCAGCATTCAAGTCGATGAGCAGTTCTTC
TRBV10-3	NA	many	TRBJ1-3	CAIRGDSGNTIYF	TGTGCCATAAGGGGAGACTCTGGAAACACCATATATTTT
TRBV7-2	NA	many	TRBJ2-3	CASSRPPGDTQYF	TGTGCCAGCAGCCGACCCCCCGGGGATACGCAGTATTTT
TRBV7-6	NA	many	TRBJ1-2	CASSLARGRANYGYTF	TGTGCCAGCAGCTTGGCCAGGGGTCGAGCTAACTATGGCTACACCTTC
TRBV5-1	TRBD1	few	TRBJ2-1	CASSFYRDRRDPRDEQFF	TGCGCCAGCAGCTTTTACCGGGACAGGAGAGACCCGCGCGATGAGCAGTTCTTC
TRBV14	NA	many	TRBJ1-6	CASSHRVGRYSPLHF	TGTGCCAGCAGCCATCGGGTGGGCCGGTACTCACCCCTCCACTTT
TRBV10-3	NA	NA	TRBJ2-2	CAISGQKDTGELFF	TGTGCCATCAGTGGACAGAAGGACACCGGGGAGCTGTTTTTT
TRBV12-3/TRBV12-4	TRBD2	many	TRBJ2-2	CASRTAGGPTGELFF	TGTGCCAGCCGGACAGCGGGGGGGCCGACCGGGGAGCTGTTTTTT
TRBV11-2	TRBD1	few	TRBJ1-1	CASSSSRGGLITEAFF	TGTGCCAGCAGCTCGAGCAGGGGGGGACTAATCACTGAAGCTTTCTTT
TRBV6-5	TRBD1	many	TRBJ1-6	CASSHRGSPLHF	TGTGCCAGCAGTCACAGGGGGTCACCCCTCCACTTT
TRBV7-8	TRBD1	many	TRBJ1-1	CASSLVYRGITEAFF	TGTGCCAGCAGCTTAGTTTACAGGGGCATCACTGAAGCTTTCTTT
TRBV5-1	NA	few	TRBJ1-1	CASTPGWGGTEAFF	TGCGCCAGCACCCCGGGGTGGGGGGGCACTGAAGCTTTCTTT
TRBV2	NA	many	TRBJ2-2	CAREGASVGELFF	TGTGCCAGAGAGGGGGCTAGCGTCGGGGAGCTGTTTTTT
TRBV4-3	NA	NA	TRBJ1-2	CASSQEGRGRKNYGYTF	TGCGCCAGCAGCCAAGAGGGGAGGGGTCGGAAGAACTATGGCTACACCTTC
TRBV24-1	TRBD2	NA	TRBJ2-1	CATSATSSTNEQFF	TGTGCCACCAGTGCGACTAGCTCGACCAATGAGCAGTTCTTC
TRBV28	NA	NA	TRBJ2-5	CASSLYVGGETQYF	TGTGCCAGCAGTTTATATGTTGGCGGGGAGACCCAGTACTTC
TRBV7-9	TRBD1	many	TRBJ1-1	CASSSQGAAEAFF	TGTGCCAGCAGTTCTCAGGGGGCTGCTGAAGCTTTCTTT
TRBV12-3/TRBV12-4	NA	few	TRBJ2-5	CASSRQKETQYF	TGTGCCAGCAGCAGGCAGAAAGAGACCCAGTACTTC
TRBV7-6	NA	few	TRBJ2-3	CASSQAGPRDTQYF	TGTGCCAGCAGCCAGGCGGGGCCGAGGGATACGCAGTATTTT
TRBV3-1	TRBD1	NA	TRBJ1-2	CASSQDLGGQFSYTF	TGTGCCAGCAGCCAAGATCTGGGGGGACAGTTTAGCTACACCTTC
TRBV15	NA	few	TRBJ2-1	CATSFPDIVNEQFF	TGTGCCACCAGCTTTCCGGACATTGTAAATGAGCAGTTCTTC
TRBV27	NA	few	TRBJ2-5	CASSLSDTQETQYF	TGTGCCAGCAGTTTATCTGACACTCAAGAGACCCAGTACTTC
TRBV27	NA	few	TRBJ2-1	CASSLSGAYNEQFF	TGTGCCAGCAGCCTAAGTGGAGCCTACAATGAGCAGTTCTTC
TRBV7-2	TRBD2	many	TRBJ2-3	CASSLAKRGGTDTQYF	TGTGCCAGCAGCTTAGCGAAGCGGGGGGGCACAGATACGCAGTATTTT
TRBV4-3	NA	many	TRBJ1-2	CASSQDVGRNANYGYTF	TGCGCCAGCAGCCAAGATGTAGGTCGGAACGCTAACTATGGCTACACCTTC
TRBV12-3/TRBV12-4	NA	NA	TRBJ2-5	CASSFWGVGETQYF	TGTGCCAGCAGTTTCTGGGGGGTCGGCGAGACCCAGTACTTC
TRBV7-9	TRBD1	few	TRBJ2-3	CASSSRDRSQDTQYF	TGTGCCAGCAGCTCCCGGGACAGGTCACAGGATACGCAGTATTTT
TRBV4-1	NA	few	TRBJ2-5	CASSRGASNAGKETQYF	TGCGCCAGCAGCCGCGGCGCGTCAAATGCGGGAAAAGAGACCCAGTACTTC
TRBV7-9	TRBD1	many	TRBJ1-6	CASSLQGDSPLHF	TGTGCCAGCAGCTTACAGGGGGATTCACCCCTCCACTTT
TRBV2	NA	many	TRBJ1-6	CASVDNYNSPLHF	TGTGCCAGCGTTGACAACTATAATTCACCCCTCCACTTT
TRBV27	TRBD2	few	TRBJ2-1	CASSGLAGGLRIF	TGTGCCAGCAGTGGACTAGCGGGGGGGCTAAGGATCTTC
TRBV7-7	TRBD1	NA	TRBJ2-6	CASSLRQGLSGANVLTF	TGTGCCAGCAGCCTCCGACAGGGGCTCTCTGGGGCCAACGTCCTGACTTTC
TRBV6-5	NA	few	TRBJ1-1	CASSIRMGPGNTEAFF	TGTGCCAGCAGTATAAGAATGGGACCCGGGAACACTGAAGCTTTCTTT
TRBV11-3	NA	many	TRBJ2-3	CASSFDTGDTQYF	TGTGCCAGCAGCTTCGACACAGGGGATACGCAGTATTTT
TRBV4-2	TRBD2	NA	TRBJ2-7	CASSQEGAGGSSYEQYF	TGTGCCAGCAGCCAAGAAGGGGCGGGGGGAAGCTCCTACGAGCAGTACTTC